A single sample gave rise to the 11 T cell receptor beta chains below, sequenced in a study of regulatory T cells in long-lasting Graves disease. Building of the TCR beta libraries involved iRepertoire HTBI primers and Arm-PCR of CDR3 regions. One entry per CDR3 protein, called by TCRdb with MiXCR from the multiplex PCR reads. The sample lists some 370,000 distinct CDR3 sequences, roughly 20% occurring once. Time point noted: persistent/refractory GD, antithyroid drugs over 5 years with positive TRAb. Researchers made the TCR library from RNA that was extracted from PBMCs. The specimen was peripheral blood mononuclear cells (PBMCs), collected when the disease was refractory, from a patient treated with antithyroid drugs. The receptors were gathered from a female donor with Graves disease.

CDR3 residues: CSVEGLAGANTGELFF. The CDR3 DNA sequence: TGCAGCGTTGAGGGACTAGCGGGAGCGAACACCGGGGAGCTGTTTTTT. This chain links TRBV29-1 with TRBJ2-2, with 14 bases that match TRBD2. The CDR3 has 16 residues. V was pared by 3 bases and J by 0 bases, with 0 bases of the junction left unmatched. CDR1 is SQVTM and CDR2 is ANQGSEA in the germline V gene.

The V gene is TRBV20-1, the J gene TRBJ1-5; D is perhaps TRBD1 (6 bases). The CDR3 runs to 13 residues. Germline V CDR1 and CDR2: DFQATT, SNEGSKA (reference sequence). The V end was cut by 6 bases, the J end by 6 bases, with 15 bases between. The CDR3 loop reads CSATGQLGQPQHF. In DNA form, the CDR3 reads TGCAGTGCAACAGGACAGTTGGGTCAGCCCCAGCATTTT.

On this clonotype itself: At one end, the junction sequence differs from germline, possibly due to a read error. J is TRBJ1-4 and V is TRBV11-2; no clear D gene. The CDR3 has 13 residues. Germline lookup yields CDR1 SGHAT and CDR2 FQNNGV. The CDR3 DNA reads as TGTGCCAGCAGCTTAGGCCGGGCAGAAAAACTGGTTTTT. As protein: CASSLGRAEKLVF. Together with reference TRBV11-2 and TRBJ1-4, the CDR3 gives the full variable domain: EAGVAQSPRYKIIEKRQSVAFWCNPISGHATLYWYQQILGQGPKLLIQFQNNGVVDDSQLPKDRFSAERLKGVDSTLKIQPAKLEDSAVYLCASSLGRAEKLVFGSGTQLSVL.

The genes are TRBV5-1 and TRBJ2-5; TRBD2 matches 10 bases. In germline, CDR1 is SGHRS, CDR2 YFSETQ. The CDR3 consists of 19 residues. The J segment lost 4 bases and the V segment lost 4 bases, leaving 19 bases of the junction unmatched. The CDR3 nucleotides read TGCGCCAGCAGCCCAGGACTAGCGGTAGCGGGAGGAGTGGGAGAGACCCAGTACTTC. Protein sequence: CASSPGLAVAGGVGETQYF.

The chain uses TRBV5-1 and TRBJ2-1; a possible D gene is TRBD2 (6 bases). Trimming removed 6 bases at V and 0 bases at J, with 19 bases between. Germline CDR1 is SGHRS and CDR2 is YFSETQ. The CDR3 spans 17 residues. The CDR3 reads CASKPLGGTSSYNEQFF. The CDR3 bases are TGCGCCAGCAAGCCATTGGGCGGGACGAGCTCCTACAATGAGCAGTTCTTC.

This sequence joins TRBV20-1 and TRBJ1-3, with 9 bases identical to TRBD1. Trimming cost V 0 bases and J 0 bases; bases outside gene matches: 6. The CDR3 spans 17 residues. CDR1 is DFQATT and CDR2 is SNEGSKA in the germline V gene (reference sequence). CDR3 protein: CSARDSGQGSSGNTIYF. The CDR3 DNA is TGCAGTGCTAGAGATTCCGGACAGGGGAGCTCTGGAAACACCATATATTTT.

This chain links TRBV20-1 with TRBJ2-2, with D maybe TRBD1 (5 bases). CDR1 is DFQATT, CDR2 SNEGSKA, per germline (reference sequence). CDR3 size: 16 residues. V was clipped by 0 bases and J by 4 bases, with 15 bases between them. Written as DNA, the CDR3 is TGCAGTGCTAGAGACGGAGTCAGGGCGACCACCGGGGAGCTGTTTTTT. It translates to CSARDGVRATTGELFF.

In regard to this clonotype: A read error may produce the germline difference seen at one junction end. V is TRBV12-3 or TRBV12-4 and J is TRBJ2-7; 13 bases line up with TRBD2. CDR3 length: 14 amino acids. The CDR3: CASRLAGGPYGQYF. CDR3 DNA: TGTGCCAGCAGACTAGCGGGAGGGCCCTACGGGCAGTACTTC.

About this clonotype itself: Sequence at one end of the junction differs from germline and may be a read error. This chain uses TRBV28 with TRBJ2-7; D gene ambiguous. Germline V CDR1 and CDR2: MDHEN, SYDVKM. CDR3 length: 11 residues. CDR3 sequence reads: CASSSYYKQYF. For the CDR3, the DNA is TGTGCCAGCAGTTCGTACTACAAGCAGTACTTC.

This clonotype was found many times. V usage is TRBV5-8 and J usage is TRBJ1-5; D is possibly TRBD1 (5 bases). Between the trimmed V and J ends, which lost 0 bases and 5 bases, there was a span of 12 bases. The CDR3 consists of 15 residues. Germline-derived CDR1 and CDR2 are SGHTS and YDEGEE. The CDR3 sequence: CASSLGYSGDQPQHF. For the CDR3, the DNA is TGTGCCAGCAGCTTGGGATATTCGGGGGATCAGCCCCAGCATTTT.

This clonotype was recorded a few times. The chain couples TRBV20-1 to TRBJ2-5, with 11 bases aligning to TRBD2. The CDR3 is 14 residues long. Germline CDR1 DFQATT, CDR2 SNEGSKA (reference sequence). J lost 5 bases, V lost 4 bases, and 6 bases had no gene match. CDR3 nucleotides: TGCAGTGCTAAAACTAGCGGGGGCCCCGAGACCCAGTACTTC. Translating it yields CSAKTSGGPETQYF.